The 19 T cell receptor beta chains listed next were all sequenced from one sample in a study of blood T cell repertoires in COVID-19. The method was immunoSEQ multiplex PCR; TCRdb's version includes in-frame clones alone and lacks a portion of them. The table lists around 250,000 clones, more than 75% of them singletons. Specimen: peripheral blood. These TCRs come from a woman aged 55 to 70 who had recovered from COVID-19.

The genes are TRBV9 and TRBJ1-2, with a tentative D call TRBD1 (5 bases). The germline CDR1 and CDR2 sequences are SGDLS and YYNGEE. The CDR3 has 15 residues. The V and J ends lost 0 bases and 4 bases respectively, with 13 bases between them. CDR3 sequence (DNA): TGTGCCAGCAGCGTAGGGCAGGTTAGGGGCTATGGCTACACCTTC. Amino acids: CASSVGQVRGYGYTF.

This chain links TRBV28 with TRBJ2-7; D uncertain. CDR3 size: 13 residues. The germline V and J ends were trimmed by 6 bases and 1 base, with 10 bases remaining between them. Germline-derived CDR1 and CDR2 are MDHEN and SYDVKM. CDR3 amino acids: CASRTSVSYEQYF. As DNA, the CDR3 is TGTGCCAGCAGGACTTCCGTTTCCTACGAGCAGTACTTC.

The rearrangement uses TRBV28 and TRBJ2-7, with D unresolved. Trimming stripped 5 bases from V and 6 bases from J, with 8 bases between. Germline CDR1 and CDR2: MDHEN and SYDVKM. The CDR3 loop spans 11 amino acids. CDR3: CASSTTTEQYF. The DNA for the CDR3 is TGTGCCAGCAGTACTACGACCGAGCAGTACTTC.

The CDR3 reads CASSGQGTSYEQYF. For the CDR3, the DNA is TGCGCCAGCAGCGGTCAGGGGACAAGTTACGAGCAGTACTTC. V and J are TRBV5-1 and TRBJ2-7; D is perhaps TRBD1 (6 bases). Trimming pared 4 bases from V and 4 bases from J, leaving 15 bases between. Germline CDR1 is SGHRS and CDR2 is YFSETQ. The CDR3 runs 14 residues. Variable domain in full (rest from reference TRBV5-1 and TRBJ2-7): KAGVTQTPRYLIKTRGQQVTLSCSPISGHRSVSWYQQTPGQGLQFLFEYFSETQRNKGNFPGRFSGRQFSNSRSEMNVSTLELGDSALYLCASSGQGTSYEQYFGPGTRLTVT.

This clone has only one observation. This chain joins TRBV7-3 and TRBJ2-3; 7 bases fit TRBD2. There are 18 residues in the CDR3. Germline V lookup: CDR1 SGHTA, CDR2 FQGTGA. Trimming removed 5 bases from V and 0 bases from J; junction bases left unmatched: 14. The CDR3 DNA follows: TGTGCCAGCAGCCTGCGGGGGAGAGTGGGCGCTAGCACAGATACGCAGTATTTT. Translation gives CASSLRGRVGASTDTQYF.

The genes are TRBV9 and TRBJ1-2, with D maybe TRBD1 (6 bases). This CDR3 has 12 residues. Germline CDR1 and CDR2: SGDLS and YYNGEE. V gave up 5 bases and J gave up 8 bases, with 13 bases separating them. Here the CDR3 reads CASSYAGEGYTF. The DNA of the CDR3 is TGTGCCAGCAGTTACGCAGGGGAGGGCTACACCTTC.

The rearrangement joins TRBV4-2 to TRBJ1-1; 7 positions agree with TRBD1. The CDR3 spans 15 residues. CDR1 is LGHNA and CDR2 is YNFKEQ in the germline V gene. J gave up 1 base and V 3 bases, and 5 bases lay outside the gene matches. The CDR3 protein is CASSQNGQENTEAFF. CDR3 nucleotide sequence: TGTGCCAGCAGCCAGAACGGACAGGAGAACACTGAAGCTTTCTTT.

This rearrangement joins TRBV5-1 to TRBJ2-1; 12 bases line up with TRBD1. The CDR3 loop spans 16 amino acids. With 3 bases clipped from V and 6 bases from J, the junction kept 7 bases outside the gene matches. CDR1 is SGHRS, CDR2 YFSETQ, per germline. This CDR3 reads CASSSPGQGAFNEQFF. The CDR3 DNA follows: TGCGCCAGCAGCTCACCGGGACAGGGGGCATTCAATGAGCAGTTCTTC. The complete variable domain, with remaining parts taken from reference TRBV5-1 and TRBJ2-1, reads KAGVTQTPRYLIKTRGQQVTLSCSPISGHRSVSWYQQTPGQGLQFLFEYFSETQRNKGNFPGRFSGRQFSNSRSEMNVSTLELGDSALYLCASSSPGQGAFNEQFFGPGTRLTVL.

This clone appeared a few times. The chain carries TRBV9 and TRBJ1-5; D not resolved. The CDR3 runs to 14 residues. The germline V gene has CDR1 SGDLS and CDR2 YYNGEE. Trimming stripped 2 bases from V and 7 bases from J, with 13 bases between. DNA of the CDR3: TGTGCCAGCAGCGTGCGGGGAGCCGGGCAGCCCCAGCATTTT. Translation: CASSVRGAGQPQHF.

The chain links TRBV19 to TRBJ2-7; weak D call: TRBD1 (6 bases). Between the trimmed V and J ends, which lost 8 bases and 6 bases, there was a span of 20 bases. Germline CDR1 LNHDA, CDR2 SQIVND (reference sequence). This CDR3 comprises 14 residues. The CDR3 protein is CASQDRFSRGEQYF. DNA of the CDR3: TGTGCCAGTCAAGACAGGTTTTCTCGGGGCGAGCAGTACTTC.

The rearrangement joins TRBV5-1 to TRBJ2-5, with 9 bases aligning to TRBD1. V was clipped by 1 base and J by 2 bases; unmatched bases: 3. The germline CDR1 and CDR2 sequences are SGHRS and YFSETQ. This CDR3 region has 15 residues. The CDR3 loop reads CASSLLQGAQETQYF. The CDR3 nucleotides are TGCGCCAGCAGCTTGCTACAGGGGGCTCAAGAGACCCAGTACTTC. The entire variable domain, with the rest obtained from reference TRBV5-1 and TRBJ2-5, is as follows: KAGVTQTPRYLIKTRGQQVTLSCSPISGHRSVSWYQQTPGQGLQFLFEYFSETQRNKGNFPGRFSGRQFSNSRSEMNVSTLELGDSALYLCASSLLQGAQETQYFGPGTRLLVL.

This rearrangement joins TRBV5-5 to TRBJ2-1; 10 bases fit TRBD1. This CDR3 spans 14 amino acids. V lost 4 bases to trimming and J lost 14 bases; unmatched junction nucleotides: 12. Germline-derived CDR1 and CDR2 are SGHKS and YYEKEE (reference sequence). The CDR3 protein is CASSGILGQGSEFF. The CDR3, as DNA: TGTGCCAGCAGCGGAATTTTGGGACAGGGGAGTGAGTTCTTC.

The J gene is TRBJ2-1, the V gene TRBV5-1; D not resolved. The length of the CDR3 is 15 residues. The V gene's germline CDR1 is SGHRS and CDR2 YFSETQ. The germline V and J ends were trimmed by 2 bases and 5 bases, with 14 bases remaining between them. In DNA, the CDR3 is TGCGCCAGCAGCTTCGATCGATTTGGCCACAATGAGCAGTTCTTC. It encodes CASSFDRFGHNEQFF.

This clone was seen only once. V is TRBV6-5 and J is TRBJ2-1; D may be TRBD2 (7 bases). From germline, CDR1 is MNHEY and CDR2 SVGAGI. The CDR3 consists of 15 residues. Trimming cost V 7 bases and J 9 bases, with 22 bases left between them. CDR3 loop: CASTKVGGAAGEQFF. The CDR3 DNA follows: TGTGCCAGCACCAAAGTAGGGGGGGCTGCGGGTGAGCAGTTCTTC.

V gene TRBV6-4 combines with J gene TRBJ2-7, with 7 bases identical to TRBD1. Germline loops: CDR1 MRHNA, CDR2 SNTAGT. This CDR3 region has 13 residues. V shed 11 bases, J shed 2 bases, and the junction held 9 bases outside the gene matches. This CDR3 is CAGHTGDPYEQYF. The CDR3, as DNA: TGTGCCGGACATACAGGGGATCCCTACGAGCAGTACTTC.

This clone came up once. The genes are TRBV19 and TRBJ1-2; possible D gene TRBD1, 5 bases. The CDR3 contains 12 residues. Trimming removed 7 bases at V and 2 bases at J, with 8 bases between. CDR1 is LNHDA, CDR2 SQIVND, per germline (reference sequence). DNA for the CDR3: TGTGCCAGTATGGACACGAACTATGGCTACACCTTC. It encodes CASMDTNYGYTF.

This sequence joins TRBV3-1 (or the pseudogene TRBV3-2) and TRBJ1-1; 10 nucleotides line up with TRBD1. The CDR3 is 14 amino acids. Losses at the gene ends were 7 bases for V and 7 bases for J; bases not matched to a gene: 9. CDR1 is LGHDT, CDR2 YNNKEL, per germline (reference sequence). CDR3 sequence reads: CASTHGQGVGEAFF. CDR3 DNA sequence: TGTGCCAGCACCCACGGACAGGGGGTCGGTGAAGCTTTCTTT.

The rearrangement uses TRBV7-3 and TRBJ1-2, with D maybe TRBD1 (6 bases). The CDR3 runs to 13 residues. Per germline, CDR1 SGHTA and CDR2 FQGTGA. Trimming left V 5 bases short and J 6 bases short, with 13 bases between. The CDR3 loop is CASSPRGANGYTF. CDR3 bases: TGTGCCAGCAGCCCCCGGGGGGCTAATGGCTACACCTTC.

The gene calls are TRBV2 and TRBJ1-5; D gene uncertain. Germline V gene lookup returns CDR1 SNHLY and CDR2 FYNNEI. This CDR3 is built from 13 residues. Trimming removed 8 bases at V and 5 bases at J, with 13 bases between. CDR3 sequence: CASGPDGDQPQHF. CDR3 nucleotide sequence: TGTGCCAGCGGCCCGGACGGGGATCAGCCCCAGCATTTT.